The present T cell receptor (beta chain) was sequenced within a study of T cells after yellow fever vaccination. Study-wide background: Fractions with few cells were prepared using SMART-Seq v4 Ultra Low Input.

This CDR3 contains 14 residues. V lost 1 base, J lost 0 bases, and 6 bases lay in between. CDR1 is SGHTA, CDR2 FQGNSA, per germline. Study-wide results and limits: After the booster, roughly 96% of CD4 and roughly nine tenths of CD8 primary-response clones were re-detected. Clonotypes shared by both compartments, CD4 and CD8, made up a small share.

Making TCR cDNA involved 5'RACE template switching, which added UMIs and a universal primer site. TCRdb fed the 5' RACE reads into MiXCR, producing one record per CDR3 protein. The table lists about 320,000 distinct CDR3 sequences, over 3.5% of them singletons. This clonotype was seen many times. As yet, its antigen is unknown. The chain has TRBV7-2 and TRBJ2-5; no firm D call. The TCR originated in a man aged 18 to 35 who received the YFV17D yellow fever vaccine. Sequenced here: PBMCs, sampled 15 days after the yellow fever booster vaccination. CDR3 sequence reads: CASSLGRYQETQYF. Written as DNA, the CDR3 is TGTGCCAGCAGCTTAGGAAGGTACCAAGAGACCCAGTACTTC.